This TCR beta chain stems from a study of blood T cell repertoires in COVID-19. Study summary: T cells, B-cell-depleted T cells, or PBMCs supplied cDNA or gDNA.

The germline V and J ends were trimmed by 5 bases and 8 bases, with 21 bases remaining between them. There are 16 residues in the CDR3. Germline CDR1 reads SGHTA; CDR2 reads FQGNSA. Sequenced by immunoSEQ multiplex PCR; TCRdb stores in-frame clones only, minus some. The data contain about 380,000 clones, 89% of them singletons. The sequenced sample was peripheral blood. The TCR comes from a man aged 35-49 years with acute or convalescent COVID-19. The chain has TRBV7-2 and TRBJ2-2; weak D call: TRBD2 (6 bases). CDR3 sequence: CASSLRLVSVAGELFF. The DNA for the CDR3 is TGTGCCAGCAGCCTCCGACTAGTTAGTGTCGCGGGGGAGCTGTTTTTT.